This T cell receptor (beta chain) was retrieved from a study of cytomegalovirus exposure and HLA in healthy donors. The germline V gene has CDR1 LNHDA and CDR2 SQIVND (reference sequence). The CDR3 length is 14 residues. V dropped 3 bases and J dropped 7; count of bases not matched to a gene: 7. In the case of this clone: Its antigen is currently unknown.

Study observations and caveats: Later on, an analysis found that several of the most significant clusters appeared to be linked to common viral pathogens, which included parvovirus B19. In a later analysis, TCR beta V- and J-gene trimming was associated with a missense DCLRE1C variant. The authors excluded some V segments, including TRBV6-2 and TRBV6-3, as indistinguishable.

The PCR was carried out with 60 Vbeta primers and 13 Jbeta primers. The method was immunoSEQ multiplex PCR; TCRdb's version includes in-frame clones alone and lacks a portion of them. The sample contains roughly 190,000 clones, about 80% of which appear only once. The chain employs TRBV19 and TRBJ2-7; TRBD1 agrees at 9 bases. Material for sequencing was PBMCs. This receptor was obtained from a woman aged 45 to 65 in good health and CMV-seropositive. The CDR3 sequence: CASSIRTGDGEQYF. The CDR3 DNA reads TGTGCCAGTAGTATCCGGACAGGGGATGGTGAGCAGTACTTC.